Following are 10 T cell receptor beta chains from one sample sequenced in a study of cytomegalovirus exposure and HLA in healthy donors. Both 60 Vbeta primers and 13 Jbeta primers went into the PCR. Assay: immunoSEQ multiplex PCR; the TCRdb copy retains only in-frame clones and omits some. The table records some 190,000 clones, over 65% of them present only once. Input material: PBMCs. The source is a man younger than 35 in good health and CMV-seronegative.

The V call is TRBV6-6, the J call TRBJ1-5; the match to TRBD1 covers 9 bases. Losses at the gene ends were 7 bases for V and 4 bases for J; bases not matched to a gene: 5. Per germline, CDR1 MNHNY and CDR2 SVGAGI (reference sequence). The CDR3 spans 14 residues. CDR3: CASNVQGANQPQHF. In DNA form, the CDR3 reads TGTGCCAGCAATGTACAGGGGGCAAATCAGCCCCAGCATTTT.

This clone was detected only once. The rearrangement joins TRBV10-3 to TRBJ1-1, with D possibly matching TRBD1 (5 bases). Germline V lookup: CDR1 ENHRY, CDR2 SYGVKD. The CDR3 runs 16 residues. Trimming removed 0 bases from V and 4 bases from J, with 15 bases in between. The CDR3 DNA is TGTGCCATCAGTGAGTCGGTGGGGGGTACGGGCACTGAAGCTTTCTTT. This codes for CAISESVGGTGTEAFF.

This clone was seen once. The chain employs TRBV18 and TRBJ1-2; D call uncertain. The V end was cut by 5 bases, the J end by 4 bases, with 14 bases between. The germline V gene has CDR1 KGHSH and CDR2 LQKENI. The CDR3 contains 14 residues. The CDR3 DNA reads as TGTGCCAGCTCAGAGGGAGGGTCTCGCTATGGCTACACCTTC. This codes for CASSEGGSRYGYTF.

J is TRBJ2-5 and V is TRBV30; possibly TRBD2 for D (5 bases). This CDR3 spans 15 amino acids. Germline V gene lookup returns CDR1 GTSNPN and CDR2 SVGIG (reference sequence). V dropped 3 bases and J dropped 1 base, with 15 bases sitting between them. In DNA, the CDR3 is TGTGCCTGGAGCTTATCGAGGGTTTCCCAAGAGACCCAGTACTTC. It yields the protein CAWSLSRVSQETQYF.

This clone has a single count. The CDR3 sequence is CASSRTLGHTASYEQYF. CDR3 nucleotides: TGTGCCAGCAGCCGGACTTTGGGACACACGGCCTCCTACGAGCAGTACTTC. V usage is TRBV7-9 and J usage is TRBJ2-7; TRBD1 is a possible D gene (6 bases). V was pared by 5 bases and J by 0 bases, with 20 bases between. There are 17 residues in the CDR3. Germline V gene sequence: CDR1 SEHNR, CDR2 FQNEAQ (reference sequence). Full variable domain (outside the CDR3, taken from reference TRBV7-9 and TRBJ2-7): DTGVSQNPRHKITKRGQNVTFRCDPISEHNRLYWYRQTLGQGPEFLTYFQNEAQLEKSRLLSDRFSAERPKGSFSTLEIQRTEQGDSAMYLCASSRTLGHTASYEQYFGPGTRLTVT.

The rearrangement joins TRBV5-6 to TRBJ2-1; 10 bases line up with TRBD1. Per germline, CDR1 SGHDT and CDR2 YYEEEE. This CDR3 is built from 16 residues. V lost 2 bases and J lost 9; bases outside the gene matches: 11. This CDR3 reads CASSFWSETGGSEQFF. The CDR3 DNA is TGTGCCAGCAGCTTTTGGTCCGAGACAGGGGGCAGTGAGCAGTTCTTC. The full variable domain, rest sourced from reference TRBV5-6 and TRBJ2-1, is DAGVTQSPTHLIKTRGQQVTLRCSPKSGHDTVSWYQQALGQGPQFIFQYYEEEERQRGNFPDRFSGHQFPNYSSELNVNALLLGDSALYLCASSFWSETGGSEQFFGPGTRLTVL.

The CDR3 here is CASSPHKGGAEQYF. CDR3 nucleotides: TGTGCCAGCTCACCACATAAAGGGGGGGCCGAGCAGTACTTC. This chain links TRBV18 with TRBJ2-7; D possibly corresponds to TRBD2 (7 bases). The CDR3 consists of 14 residues. V lost 1 base and J lost 6, with 13 bases in between. The germline gives CDR1 KGHSH, CDR2 LQKENI.

The chain recombines TRBV30 with TRBJ2-5; tentatively, D is TRBD2 (6 bases). Trimming removed 0 bases from V and 3 bases from J, with 14 bases in between. The CDR3 runs 15 residues. The germline CDR1 and CDR2 sequences are GTSNPN and SVGIG (reference sequence). The chain's CDR3 is CAWSVGGGAKETQYF. The CDR3 nucleotides read TGTGCCTGGAGTGTAGGTGGCGGGGCCAAAGAGACCCAGTACTTC.

The V gene is TRBV6-5, the J gene TRBJ1-4; D is uncertain. CDR3 size: 14 residues. Per germline, CDR1 MNHEY and CDR2 SVGAGI. V dropped 5 bases and J dropped 8 bases, with 15 bases sitting between them. In DNA, the CDR3 is TGTGCCAGCAGTGTTGCAGGCTTCGACGAAAAACTGTTTTTT. Residues: CASSVAGFDEKLFF.

CDR3 sequence: CASSYVGEKLFF. In nucleotides, the CDR3 is TGTGCCAGCAGTTACGTCGGGGAAAAACTGTTTTTT. V and J are TRBV6-6 and TRBJ1-4; D ambiguous. The CDR3 length is 12 residues. Germline V gene data show CDR1 as MNHNY and CDR2 as SVGAGI (reference sequence). The ends were cut back, 2 bases at V and 8 bases at J, with 6 bases in the middle.